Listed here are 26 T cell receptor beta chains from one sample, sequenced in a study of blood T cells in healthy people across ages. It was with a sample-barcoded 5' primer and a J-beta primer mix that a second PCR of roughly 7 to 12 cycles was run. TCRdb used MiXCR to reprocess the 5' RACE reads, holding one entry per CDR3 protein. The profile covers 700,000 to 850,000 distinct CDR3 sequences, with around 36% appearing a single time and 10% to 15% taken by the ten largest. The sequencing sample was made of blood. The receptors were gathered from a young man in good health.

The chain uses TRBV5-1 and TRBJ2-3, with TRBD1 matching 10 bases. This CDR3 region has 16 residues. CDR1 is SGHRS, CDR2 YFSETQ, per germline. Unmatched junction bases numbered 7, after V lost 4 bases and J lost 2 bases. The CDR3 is CASSGPGTGVTDTQYF. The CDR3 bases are TGCGCCAGCAGCGGGCCGGGGACAGGGGTCACAGATACGCAGTATTTT.

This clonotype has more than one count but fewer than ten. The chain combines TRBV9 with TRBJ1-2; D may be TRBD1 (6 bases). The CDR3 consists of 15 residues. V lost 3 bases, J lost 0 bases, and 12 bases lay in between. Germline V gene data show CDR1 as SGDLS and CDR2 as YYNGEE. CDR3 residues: CASSARTVANYGYTF. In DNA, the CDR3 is TGTGCCAGCAGCGCCCGGACAGTAGCTAACTATGGCTACACCTTC.

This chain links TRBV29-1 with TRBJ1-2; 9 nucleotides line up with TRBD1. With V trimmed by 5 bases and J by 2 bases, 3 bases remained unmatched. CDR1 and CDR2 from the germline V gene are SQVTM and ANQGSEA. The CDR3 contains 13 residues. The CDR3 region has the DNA TGCAGCGTTTTAGGACAGGGGAACTATGGCTACACCTTC. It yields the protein CSVLGQGNYGYTF.

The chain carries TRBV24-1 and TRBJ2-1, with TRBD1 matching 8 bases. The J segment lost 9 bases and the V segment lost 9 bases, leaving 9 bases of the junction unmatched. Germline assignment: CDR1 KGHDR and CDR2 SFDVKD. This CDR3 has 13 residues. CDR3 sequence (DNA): TGTGCCACCTCGGACAGGGATTTAGGTGAGCAGTTCTTC. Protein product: CATSDRDLGEQFF.

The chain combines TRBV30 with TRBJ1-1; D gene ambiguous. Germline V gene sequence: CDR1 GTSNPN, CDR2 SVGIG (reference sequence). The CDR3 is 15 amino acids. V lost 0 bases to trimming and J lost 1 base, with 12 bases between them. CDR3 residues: CAWSVNLDGNTEAFF. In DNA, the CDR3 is TGTGCCTGGAGTGTAAATCTGGACGGGAACACTGAAGCTTTCTTT.

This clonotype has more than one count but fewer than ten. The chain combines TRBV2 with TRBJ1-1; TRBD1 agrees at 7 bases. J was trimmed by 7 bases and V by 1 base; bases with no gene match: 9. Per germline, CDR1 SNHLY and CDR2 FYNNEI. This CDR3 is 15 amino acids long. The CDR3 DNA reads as TGTGCCAGCAGTGAAGGCTCGGGACAGAAAATTGAAGCTTTCTTT. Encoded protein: CASSEGSGQKIEAFF.

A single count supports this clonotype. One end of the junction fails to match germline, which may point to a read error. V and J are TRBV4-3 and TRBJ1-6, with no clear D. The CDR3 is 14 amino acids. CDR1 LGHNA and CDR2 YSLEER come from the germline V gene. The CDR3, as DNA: TGCGCCAGCAGCCAAGAAGAGGATACCAGACCCCCCCACTTT. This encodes CASSQEEDTRPPHF.

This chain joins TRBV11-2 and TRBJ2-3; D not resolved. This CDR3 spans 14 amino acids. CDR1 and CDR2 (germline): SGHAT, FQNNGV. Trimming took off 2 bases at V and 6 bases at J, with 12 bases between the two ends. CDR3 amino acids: CASSLRRFDDTQYF. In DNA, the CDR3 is TGTGCCAGCAGCTTAAGGCGATTTGATGATACGCAGTATTTT.

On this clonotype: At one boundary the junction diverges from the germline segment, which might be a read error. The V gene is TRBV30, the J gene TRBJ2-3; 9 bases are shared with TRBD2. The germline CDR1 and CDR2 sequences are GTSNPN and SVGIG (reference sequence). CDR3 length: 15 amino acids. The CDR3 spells CAWSARGTSKDTQYF. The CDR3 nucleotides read TGTGCCTGGAGCGCGCGCGGGACTAGCAAAGATACGCAGTATTTT.

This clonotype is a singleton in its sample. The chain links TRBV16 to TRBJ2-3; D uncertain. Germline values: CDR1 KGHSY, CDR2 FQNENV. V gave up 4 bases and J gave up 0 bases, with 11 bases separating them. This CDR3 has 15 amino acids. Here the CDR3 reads CASSLQAVSTDTQYF. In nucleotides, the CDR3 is TGTGCCAGCAGCCTCCAGGCTGTGAGCACAGATACGCAGTATTTT.

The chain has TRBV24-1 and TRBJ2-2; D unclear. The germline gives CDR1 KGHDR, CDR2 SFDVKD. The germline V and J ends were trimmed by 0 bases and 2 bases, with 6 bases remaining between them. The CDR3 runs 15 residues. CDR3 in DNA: TGTGCCACCAGTGATTTGGGGATTAACACCGGGGAGCTGTTTTTT. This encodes CATSDLGINTGELFF.

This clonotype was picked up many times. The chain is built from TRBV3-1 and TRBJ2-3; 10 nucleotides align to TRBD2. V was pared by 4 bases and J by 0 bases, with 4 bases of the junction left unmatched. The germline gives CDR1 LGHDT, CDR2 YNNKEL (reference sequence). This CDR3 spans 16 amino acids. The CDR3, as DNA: TGTGCCAGCAGCCCGTGGACTAGCGGAAGCACAGATACGCAGTATTTT. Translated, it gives CASSPWTSGSTDTQYF.

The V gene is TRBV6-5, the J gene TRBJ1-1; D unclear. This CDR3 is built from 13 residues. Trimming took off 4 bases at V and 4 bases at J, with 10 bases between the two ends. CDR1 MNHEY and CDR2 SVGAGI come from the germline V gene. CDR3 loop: CASSWRGTTEAFF. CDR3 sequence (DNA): TGTGCCAGCAGTTGGCGGGGAACCACTGAAGCTTTCTTT.

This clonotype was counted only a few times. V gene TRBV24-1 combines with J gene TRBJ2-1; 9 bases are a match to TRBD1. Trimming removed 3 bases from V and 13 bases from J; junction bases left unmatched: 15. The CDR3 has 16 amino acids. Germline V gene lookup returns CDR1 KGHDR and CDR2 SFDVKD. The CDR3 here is CATSDIPGQGVVGQFF. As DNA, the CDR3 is TGTGCCACCAGTGATATACCGGGACAGGGTGTTGTTGGTCAGTTCTTC.

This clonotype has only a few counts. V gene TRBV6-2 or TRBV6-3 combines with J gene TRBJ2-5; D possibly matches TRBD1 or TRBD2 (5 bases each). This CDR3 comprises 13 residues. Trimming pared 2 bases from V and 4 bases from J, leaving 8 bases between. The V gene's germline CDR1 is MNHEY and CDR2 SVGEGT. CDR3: CASSYGTLETQYF. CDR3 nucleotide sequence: TGTGCCAGCAGTTACGGGACCCTAGAGACCCAGTACTTC.

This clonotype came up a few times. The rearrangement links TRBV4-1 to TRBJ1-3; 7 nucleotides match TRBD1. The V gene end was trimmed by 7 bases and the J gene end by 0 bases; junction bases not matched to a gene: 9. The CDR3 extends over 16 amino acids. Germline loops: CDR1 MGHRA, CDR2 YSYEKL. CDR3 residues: CASTEQGPPSGNTIYF. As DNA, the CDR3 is TGCGCCAGCACAGAACAGGGGCCTCCCTCTGGAAACACCATATATTTT.

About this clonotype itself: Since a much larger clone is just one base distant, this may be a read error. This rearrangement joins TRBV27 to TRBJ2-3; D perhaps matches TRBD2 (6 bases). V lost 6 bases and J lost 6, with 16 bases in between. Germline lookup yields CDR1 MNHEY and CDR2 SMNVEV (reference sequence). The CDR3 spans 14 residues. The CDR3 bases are TGTGCCAGCAGGTTGGAAGGGCTAGCGGATACGCAGTATTTT. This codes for CASRLEGLADTQYF.

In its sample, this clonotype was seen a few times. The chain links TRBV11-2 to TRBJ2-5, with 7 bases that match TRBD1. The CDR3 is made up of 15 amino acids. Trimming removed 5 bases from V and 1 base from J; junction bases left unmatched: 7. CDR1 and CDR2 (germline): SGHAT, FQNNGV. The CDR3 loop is CASSLRTGSQETQYF. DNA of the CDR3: TGTGCCAGCAGCCTACGGACAGGAAGCCAAGAGACCCAGTACTTC.

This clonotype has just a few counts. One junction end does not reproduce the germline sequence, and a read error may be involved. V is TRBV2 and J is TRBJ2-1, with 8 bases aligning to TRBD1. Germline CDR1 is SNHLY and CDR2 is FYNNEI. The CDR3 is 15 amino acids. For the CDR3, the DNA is TGTGCCAGCAGTCAGGACAGGGTTTCTTACAGTGAGCAGTTCTTC. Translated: CASSQDRVSYSEQFF.

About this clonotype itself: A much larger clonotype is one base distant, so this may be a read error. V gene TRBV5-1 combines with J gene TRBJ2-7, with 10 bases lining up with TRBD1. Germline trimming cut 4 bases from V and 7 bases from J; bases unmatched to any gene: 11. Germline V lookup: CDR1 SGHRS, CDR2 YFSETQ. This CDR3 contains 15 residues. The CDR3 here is CASSTGQGMSNEQYF. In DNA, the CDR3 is TGCGCCAGCAGCACGGGACAGGGGATGAGCAATGAGCAGTACTTC.

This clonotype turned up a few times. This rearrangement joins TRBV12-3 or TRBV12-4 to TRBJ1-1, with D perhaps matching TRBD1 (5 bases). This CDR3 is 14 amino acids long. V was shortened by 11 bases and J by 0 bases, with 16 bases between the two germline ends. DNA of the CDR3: TGTGCCTCCTGCTCGGGGGGGATGAACACTGAAGCTTTCTTT. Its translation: CASCSGGMNTEAFF.

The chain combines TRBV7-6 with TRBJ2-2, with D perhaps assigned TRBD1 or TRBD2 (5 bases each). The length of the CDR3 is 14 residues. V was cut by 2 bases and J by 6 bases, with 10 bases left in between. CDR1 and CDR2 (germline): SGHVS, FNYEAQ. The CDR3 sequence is CASSLSVGAGELFF. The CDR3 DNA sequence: TGTGCCAGCAGCTTATCTGTGGGGGCCGGGGAGCTGTTTTTT.

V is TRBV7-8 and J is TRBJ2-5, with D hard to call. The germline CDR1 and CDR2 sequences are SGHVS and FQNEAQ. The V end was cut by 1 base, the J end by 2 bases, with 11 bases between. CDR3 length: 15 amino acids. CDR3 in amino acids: CASSLGGRIQETQYF. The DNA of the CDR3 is TGTGCCAGCAGCTTAGGAGGACGCATACAAGAGACCCAGTACTTC.

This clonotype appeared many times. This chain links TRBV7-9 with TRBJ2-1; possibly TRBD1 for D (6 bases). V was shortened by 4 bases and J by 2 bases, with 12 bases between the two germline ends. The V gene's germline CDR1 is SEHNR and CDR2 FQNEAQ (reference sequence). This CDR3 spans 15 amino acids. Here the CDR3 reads CASSYREEAYNEQFF. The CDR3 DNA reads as TGTGCCAGCAGCTACAGGGAAGAGGCCTACAATGAGCAGTTCTTC.

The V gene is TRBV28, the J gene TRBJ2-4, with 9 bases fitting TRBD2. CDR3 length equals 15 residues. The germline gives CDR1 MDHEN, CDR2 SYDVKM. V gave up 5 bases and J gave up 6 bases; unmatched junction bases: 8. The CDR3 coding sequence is TGTGCCAGCAGTCCGGGACTAGCTGTCGGAAACATTCAGTACTTC. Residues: CASSPGLAVGNIQYF.

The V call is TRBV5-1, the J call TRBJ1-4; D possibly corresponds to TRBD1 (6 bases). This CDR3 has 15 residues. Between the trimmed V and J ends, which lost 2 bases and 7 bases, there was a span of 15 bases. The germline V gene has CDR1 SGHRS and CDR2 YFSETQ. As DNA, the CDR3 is TGCGCCAGCAGCTTCGGCAGGGGCTCAAGTGAAAAACTGTTTTTT. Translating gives CASSFGRGSSEKLFF. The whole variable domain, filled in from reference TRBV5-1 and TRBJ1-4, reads KAGVTQTPRYLIKTRGQQVTLSCSPISGHRSVSWYQQTPGQGLQFLFEYFSETQRNKGNFPGRFSGRQFSNSRSEMNVSTLELGDSALYLCASSFGRGSSEKLFFGSGTQLSVL.